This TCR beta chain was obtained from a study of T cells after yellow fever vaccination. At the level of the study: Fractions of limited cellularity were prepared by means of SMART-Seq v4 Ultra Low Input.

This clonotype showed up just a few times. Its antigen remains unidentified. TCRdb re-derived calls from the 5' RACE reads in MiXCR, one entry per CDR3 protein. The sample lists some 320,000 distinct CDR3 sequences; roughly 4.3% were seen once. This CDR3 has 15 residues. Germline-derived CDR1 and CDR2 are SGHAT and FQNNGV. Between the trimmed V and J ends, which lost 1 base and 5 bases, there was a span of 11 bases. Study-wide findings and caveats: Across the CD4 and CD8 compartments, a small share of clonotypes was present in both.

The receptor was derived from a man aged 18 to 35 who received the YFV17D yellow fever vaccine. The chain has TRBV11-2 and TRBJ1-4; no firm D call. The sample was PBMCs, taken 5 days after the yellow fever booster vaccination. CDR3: CASSLGAGENEKLFF. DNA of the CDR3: TGTGCCAGCAGCTTAGGGGCAGGAGAGAATGAAAAACTGTTTTTT. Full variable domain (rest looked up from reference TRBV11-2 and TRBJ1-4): EAGVAQSPRYKIIEKRQSVAFWCNPISGHATLYWYQQILGQGPKLLIQFQNNGVVDDSQLPKDRFSAERLKGVDSTLKIQPAKLEDSAVYLCASSLGAGENEKLFFGSGTQLSVL.